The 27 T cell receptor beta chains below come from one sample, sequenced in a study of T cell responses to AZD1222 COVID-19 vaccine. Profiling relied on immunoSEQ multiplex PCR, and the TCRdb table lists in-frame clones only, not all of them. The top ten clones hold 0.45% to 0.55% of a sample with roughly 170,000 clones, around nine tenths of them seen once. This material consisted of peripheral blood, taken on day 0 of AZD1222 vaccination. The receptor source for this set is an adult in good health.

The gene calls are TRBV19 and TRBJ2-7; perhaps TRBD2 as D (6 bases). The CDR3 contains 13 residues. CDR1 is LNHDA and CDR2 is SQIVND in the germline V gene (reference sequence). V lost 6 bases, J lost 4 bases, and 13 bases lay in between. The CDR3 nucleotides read TGTGCCAGTAGGGGCGGGACGGGTTACGAGCAGTACTTC. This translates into CASRGGTGYEQYF. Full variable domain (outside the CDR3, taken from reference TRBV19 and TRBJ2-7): DGGITQSPKYLFRKEGQNVTLSCEQNLNHDAMYWYRQDPGQGLRLIYYSQIVNDFQKGDIAEGYSVSREKKESFPLTVTSAQKNPTAFYLCASRGGTGYEQYFGPGTRLTVT.

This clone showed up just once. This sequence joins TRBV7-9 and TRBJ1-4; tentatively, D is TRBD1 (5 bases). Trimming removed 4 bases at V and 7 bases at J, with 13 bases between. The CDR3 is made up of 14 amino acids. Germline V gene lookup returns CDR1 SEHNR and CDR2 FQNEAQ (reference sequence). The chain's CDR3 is CASSYGRVGEKLFF. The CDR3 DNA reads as TGTGCCAGCAGCTACGGCAGGGTCGGTGAAAAACTGTTTTTT.

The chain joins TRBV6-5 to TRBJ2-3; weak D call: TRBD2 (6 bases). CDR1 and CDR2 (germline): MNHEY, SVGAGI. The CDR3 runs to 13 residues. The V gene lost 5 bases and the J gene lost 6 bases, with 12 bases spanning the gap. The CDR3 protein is CASSPRRADTQYF. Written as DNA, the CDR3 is TGTGCCAGCAGTCCACGGAGGGCGGATACGCAGTATTTT.

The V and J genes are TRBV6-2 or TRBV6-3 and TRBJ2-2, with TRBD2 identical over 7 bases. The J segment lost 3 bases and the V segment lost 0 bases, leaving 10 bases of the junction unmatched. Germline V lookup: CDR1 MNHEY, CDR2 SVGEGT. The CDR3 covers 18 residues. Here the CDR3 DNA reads TGTGCCAGCAGTTACTCGAAACCGGACGGGGGGTACACCGGGGAGCTGTTTTTT. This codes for CASSYSKPDGGYTGELFF.

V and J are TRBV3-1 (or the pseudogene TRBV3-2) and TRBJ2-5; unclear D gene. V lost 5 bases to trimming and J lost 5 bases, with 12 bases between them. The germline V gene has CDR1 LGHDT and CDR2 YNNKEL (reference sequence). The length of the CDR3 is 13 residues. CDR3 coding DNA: TGTGCCAGCAGCGCTGGACGAAGGGAGACCCAGTACTTC. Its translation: CASSAGRRETQYF.

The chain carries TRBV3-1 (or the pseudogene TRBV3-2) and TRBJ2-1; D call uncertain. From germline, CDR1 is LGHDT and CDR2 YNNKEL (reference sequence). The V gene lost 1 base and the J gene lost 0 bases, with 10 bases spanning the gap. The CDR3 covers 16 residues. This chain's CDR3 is CASSQVFLHSYNEQFF. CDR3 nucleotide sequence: TGTGCCAGCAGCCAAGTCTTCCTTCACTCCTACAATGAGCAGTTCTTC.

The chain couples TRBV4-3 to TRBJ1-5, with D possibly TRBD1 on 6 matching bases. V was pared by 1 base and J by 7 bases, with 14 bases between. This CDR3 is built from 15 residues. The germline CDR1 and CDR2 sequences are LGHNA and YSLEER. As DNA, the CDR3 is TGCGCCAGCAGCCAAGGCAGGGGAAGGAACCAGCCCCAGCATTTT. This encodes CASSQGRGRNQPQHF.

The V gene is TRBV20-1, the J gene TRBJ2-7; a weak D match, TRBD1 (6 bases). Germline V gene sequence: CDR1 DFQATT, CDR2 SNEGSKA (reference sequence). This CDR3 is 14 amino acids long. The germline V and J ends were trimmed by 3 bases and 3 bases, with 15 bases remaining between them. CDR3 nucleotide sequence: TGCAGTGCTAGTTGGGCAGGGGCTTACTACGAGCAGTACTTC. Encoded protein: CSASWAGAYYEQYF.

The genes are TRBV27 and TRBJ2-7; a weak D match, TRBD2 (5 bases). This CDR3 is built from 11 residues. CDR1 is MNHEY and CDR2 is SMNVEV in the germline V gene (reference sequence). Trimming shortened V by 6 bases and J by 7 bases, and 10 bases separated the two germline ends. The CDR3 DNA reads TGTGCCAGCAGCAACGGCGGGGAGCAGTACTTC. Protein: CASSNGGEQYF.

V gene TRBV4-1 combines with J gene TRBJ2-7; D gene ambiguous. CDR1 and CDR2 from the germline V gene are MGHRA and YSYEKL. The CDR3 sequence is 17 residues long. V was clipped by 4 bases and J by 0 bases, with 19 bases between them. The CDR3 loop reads CASSLILRRYDSYEQYF. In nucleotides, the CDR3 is TGCGCCAGCAGCCTAATCCTACGTAGATATGACTCCTACGAGCAGTACTTC.

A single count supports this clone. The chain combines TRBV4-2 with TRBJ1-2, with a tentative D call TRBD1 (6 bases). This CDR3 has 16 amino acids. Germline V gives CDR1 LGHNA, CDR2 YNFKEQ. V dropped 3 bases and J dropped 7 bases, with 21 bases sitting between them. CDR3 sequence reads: CASSHSLDRRPSGYTF. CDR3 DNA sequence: TGTGCCAGCAGCCATTCCCTGGACAGACGGCCCTCTGGCTACACCTTC.

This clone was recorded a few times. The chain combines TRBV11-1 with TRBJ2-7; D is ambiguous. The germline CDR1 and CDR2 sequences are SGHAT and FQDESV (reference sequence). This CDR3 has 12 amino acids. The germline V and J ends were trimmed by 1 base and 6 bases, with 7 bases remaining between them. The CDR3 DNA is TGTGCCAGCAGCTTAGAGAGAAGCGAGCAGTACTTC. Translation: CASSLERSEQYF.

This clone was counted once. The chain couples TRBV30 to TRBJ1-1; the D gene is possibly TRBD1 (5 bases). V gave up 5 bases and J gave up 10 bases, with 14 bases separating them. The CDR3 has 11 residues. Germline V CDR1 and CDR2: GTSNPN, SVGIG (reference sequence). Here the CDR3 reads CAWVEGRRAFF. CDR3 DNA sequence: TGTGCCTGGGTGGAGGGGCGTCGAGCTTTCTTT.

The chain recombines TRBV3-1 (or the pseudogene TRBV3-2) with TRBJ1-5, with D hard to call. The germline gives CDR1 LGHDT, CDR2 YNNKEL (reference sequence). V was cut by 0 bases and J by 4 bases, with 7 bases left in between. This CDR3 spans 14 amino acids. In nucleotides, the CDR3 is TGTGCCAGCAGCCAAGATTTCAGTAATCAGCCCCAGCATTTT. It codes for CASSQDFSNQPQHF.

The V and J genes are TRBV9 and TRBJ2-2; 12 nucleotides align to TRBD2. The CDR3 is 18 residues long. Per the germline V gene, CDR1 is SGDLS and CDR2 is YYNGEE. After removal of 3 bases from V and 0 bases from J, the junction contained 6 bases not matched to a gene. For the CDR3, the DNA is TGTGCCAGCAGCGCGACTAGCGGGGGCCCAGCGAACACCGGGGAGCTGTTTTTT. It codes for CASSATSGGPANTGELFF.

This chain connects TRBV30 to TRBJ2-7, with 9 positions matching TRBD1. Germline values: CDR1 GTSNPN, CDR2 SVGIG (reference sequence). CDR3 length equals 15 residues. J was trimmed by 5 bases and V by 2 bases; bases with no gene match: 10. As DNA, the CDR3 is TGTGCCTGGAGTCTATTGCCGGGACAGGGAGACGAGCAGTACTTC. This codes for CAWSLLPGQGDEQYF.

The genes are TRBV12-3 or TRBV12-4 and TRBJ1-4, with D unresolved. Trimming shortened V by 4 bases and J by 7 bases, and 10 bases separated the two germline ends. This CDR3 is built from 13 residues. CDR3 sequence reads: CASSSTRGEKLFF. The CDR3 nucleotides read TGTGCCAGCAGTTCTACCCGGGGTGAAAAACTGTTTTTT.

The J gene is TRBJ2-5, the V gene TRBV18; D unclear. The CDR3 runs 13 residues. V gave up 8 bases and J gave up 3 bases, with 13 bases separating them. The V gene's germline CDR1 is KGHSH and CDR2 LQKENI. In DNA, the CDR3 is TGTGCCAGCGCGCCACAGATGGAAGAGACCCAGTACTTC. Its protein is CASAPQMEETQYF.

In nucleotides, the CDR3 is TGTGCCAGCAGCCAAGACCTCCTTGCGGGGGTTGCCAGCGATACGCAGTATTTT. It encodes CASSQDLLAGVASDTQYF. V gene TRBV14 combines with J gene TRBJ2-3, with 7 positions matching TRBD2. Germline CDR1 reads SGHDN; CDR2 reads FVKESK. The ends lost 0 bases at V and 6 bases at J; junction bases unmatched: 15. The CDR3 sequence is 18 residues long.

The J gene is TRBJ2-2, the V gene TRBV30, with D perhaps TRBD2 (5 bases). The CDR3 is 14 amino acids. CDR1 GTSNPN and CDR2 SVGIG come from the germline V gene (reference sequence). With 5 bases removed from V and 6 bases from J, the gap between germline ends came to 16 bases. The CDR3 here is CAWLFGGYAGELFF. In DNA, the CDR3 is TGTGCCTGGTTATTCGGAGGATACGCCGGGGAGCTGTTTTTT.

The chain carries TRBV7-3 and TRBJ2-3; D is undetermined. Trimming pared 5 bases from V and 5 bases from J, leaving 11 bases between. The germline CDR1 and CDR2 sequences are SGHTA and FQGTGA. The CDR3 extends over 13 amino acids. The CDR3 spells CASSPQIVDTQYF. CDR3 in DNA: TGTGCCAGCAGCCCCCAGATCGTAGATACGCAGTATTTT.

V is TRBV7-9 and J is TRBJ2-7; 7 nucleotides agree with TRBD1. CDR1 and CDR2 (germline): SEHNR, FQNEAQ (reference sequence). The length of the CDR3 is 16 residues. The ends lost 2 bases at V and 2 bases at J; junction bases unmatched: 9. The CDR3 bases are TGTGCCAGCAGCTTAAGTGGGACAGTGCCTCCCTACGAGCAGTACTTC. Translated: CASSLSGTVPPYEQYF.

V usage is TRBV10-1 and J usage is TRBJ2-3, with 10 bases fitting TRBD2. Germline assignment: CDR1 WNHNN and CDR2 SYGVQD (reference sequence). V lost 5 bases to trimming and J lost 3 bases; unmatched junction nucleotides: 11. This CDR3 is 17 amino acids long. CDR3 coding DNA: TGCGCCAGCAGTTCTCTCTCCGGGACTAGCGAAACAGATACGCAGTATTTT. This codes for CASSSLSGTSETDTQYF.

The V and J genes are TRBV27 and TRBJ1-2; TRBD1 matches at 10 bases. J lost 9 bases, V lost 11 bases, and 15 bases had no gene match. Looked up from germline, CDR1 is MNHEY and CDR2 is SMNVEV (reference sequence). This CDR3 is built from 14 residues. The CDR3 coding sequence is TGTGCCGTGCGCCGGGGACAGGGGTCTAATCGCTACACCTTC. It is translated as CAVRRGQGSNRYTF.

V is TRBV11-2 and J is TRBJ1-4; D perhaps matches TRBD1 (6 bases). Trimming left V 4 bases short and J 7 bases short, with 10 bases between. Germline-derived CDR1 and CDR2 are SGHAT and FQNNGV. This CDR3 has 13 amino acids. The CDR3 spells CASSSFRGEKLFF. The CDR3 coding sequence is TGTGCCAGCAGCTCGTTCAGGGGTGAAAAACTGTTTTTT.

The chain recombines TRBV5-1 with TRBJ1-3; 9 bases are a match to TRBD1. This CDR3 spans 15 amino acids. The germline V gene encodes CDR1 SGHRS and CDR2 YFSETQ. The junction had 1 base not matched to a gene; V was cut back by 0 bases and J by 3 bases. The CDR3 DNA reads TGCGCCAGCAGCTTGGCGACAGGGGGTGGAAACACCATATATTTT. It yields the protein CASSLATGGGNTIYF.

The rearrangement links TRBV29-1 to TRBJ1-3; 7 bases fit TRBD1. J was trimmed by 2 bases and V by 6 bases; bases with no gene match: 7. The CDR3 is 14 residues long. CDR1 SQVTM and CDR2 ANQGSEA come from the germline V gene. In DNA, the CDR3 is TGCAGCGTCTATGGACAGGCGACTGGAAACACCATATATTTT. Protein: CSVYGQATGNTIYF.